The 26 T cell receptor beta chains listed next were all sequenced from one sample in a study of T cell responses to AZD1222 COVID-19 vaccine. Clones were sequenced by immunoSEQ multiplex PCR, and TCRdb holds only the in-frame ones, with some missing. There are approximately 80,000 clones in the sample; roughly 90% occur only once, and about 29% lies in the top ten. The starting material was peripheral blood, obtained 28 days after the second AZD1222 dose. The receptors were sampled from an adult who received the AZD1222 COVID-19 vaccine.

The chain joins TRBV7-9 to TRBJ1-1, with 8 bases aligning to TRBD1. V shed 10 bases and J 1 base; nucleotides not matched to a gene: 2. The germline gives CDR1 SEHNR, CDR2 FQNEAQ (reference sequence). This CDR3 is built from 12 residues. In DNA form, the CDR3 reads TGTGCCACGCAGGGGGCGAACACTGAAGCTTTCTTT. It translates to CATQGANTEAFF.

CDR3 nucleotides: TGTGCCAGCACACAGGGGTCTGGGGCCAACGTCCTGACTTTC. Translated, it gives CASTQGSGANVLTF. The V call is TRBV28, the J call TRBJ2-6, with TRBD1 identical over 7 bases. The CDR3 contains 14 residues. CDR1 is MDHEN, CDR2 SYDVKM, per germline. After removal of 7 bases from V and 1 base from J, the junction contained 1 base not matched to a gene.

The chain is built from TRBV27 and TRBJ1-2, with D possibly matching TRBD1 (5 bases). V dropped 0 bases and J dropped 5 bases, with 22 bases sitting between them. Germline V gene lookup returns CDR1 MNHEY and CDR2 SMNVEV (reference sequence). The CDR3 has 18 residues. The CDR3 coding sequence is TGTGCCAGCAGTTTATCCGGGACCGGGAGTATCGGAGTGTATGGCTACACCTTC. Translating gives CASSLSGTGSIGVYGYTF.

The chain is built from TRBV7-6 and TRBJ1-4, with 8 bases aligning to TRBD1. V trimming: 1 base; J trimming: 5 bases; junction bases outside the gene matches: 6. Germline V gene lookup returns CDR1 SGHVS and CDR2 FNYEAQ. The CDR3 spans 16 residues. The CDR3 coding sequence is TGTGCCAGCAGCTTAGGGACAGGGCCGGGGAATGAAAAACTGTTTTTT. Amino acid sequence: CASSLGTGPGNEKLFF.

The CDR3 coding sequence is TGTGCCAGCAGTACCGGGACGTCAGTTAATGAGCAGTTCTTC. Translating it yields CASSTGTSVNEQFF. The V gene is TRBV2, the J gene TRBJ2-1, with D perhaps being TRBD1 or TRBD2 (5 bases each). Germline CDR1 and CDR2: SNHLY and FYNNEI. The CDR3 runs 14 residues. Trimming shortened V by 5 bases and J by 7 bases, and 15 bases separated the two germline ends.

This rearrangement joins TRBV19 to TRBJ2-7, with a possible D match to TRBD1 (5 bases). Looked up from germline, CDR1 is LNHDA and CDR2 is SQIVND (reference sequence). This CDR3 spans 14 amino acids. V lost 4 bases and J lost 5, with 15 bases in between. CDR3 sequence reads: CASSTLTQGHEQYF. CDR3 DNA: TGTGCCAGTAGTACACTCACGCAGGGCCACGAGCAGTACTTC.

V gene TRBV9 combines with J gene TRBJ2-7, with 7 bases identical to TRBD1. Germline-derived CDR1 and CDR2 are SGDLS and YYNGEE. V trimming: 1 base; J trimming: 2 bases; junction bases outside the gene matches: 9. This CDR3 comprises 16 residues. The chain's CDR3 is CASSVKGQGVAYEQYF. For the CDR3, the DNA is TGTGCCAGCAGCGTAAAAGGCCAGGGGGTGGCCTACGAGCAGTACTTC.

This clone was recorded only once. V and J are TRBV28 and TRBJ2-2; D is unresolved. Germline-derived CDR1 and CDR2 are MDHEN and SYDVKM. CDR3 size: 13 residues. The V end lost 8 bases, the J end lost 2 bases, and 9 bases lay between the germline ends. The CDR3 reads CASESQNTGELFF. The CDR3 bases are TGTGCCAGCGAGAGTCAAAACACCGGGGAGCTGTTTTTT.

This chain links TRBV5-1 with TRBJ2-3, with D tentatively TRBD2 (5 bases). This CDR3 has 15 amino acids. Germline CDR1 and CDR2: SGHRS and YFSETQ. Trimming stripped 4 bases from V and 0 bases from J, with 12 bases between. CDR3 loop: CASSPGIVSTDTQYF. The CDR3 DNA sequence: TGCGCCAGCAGCCCGGGAATAGTTAGCACAGATACGCAGTATTTT.

Only one count was recorded for this clone. The CDR3 sequence: CASSEEQGIHSPLHF. CDR3 sequence (DNA): TGTGCCAGCAGTGAAGAGCAGGGTATACATTCACCCCTCCACTTT. The chain links TRBV2 to TRBJ1-6; D might be TRBD1 (5 bases). CDR1 is SNHLY, CDR2 FYNNEI, per germline. Trimming removed 1 base at V and 8 bases at J, with 12 bases between. The CDR3 has 15 amino acids.

V and J are TRBV7-2 and TRBJ2-7, with D unresolved. Germline CDR1 and CDR2: SGHTA and FQGNSA. The CDR3 covers 15 residues. The V end lost 2 bases, the J end lost 3 bases, and 14 bases lay between the germline ends. The CDR3 is CASSLLVGPNYEQYF. The CDR3 DNA reads as TGTGCCAGCAGCTTATTGGTAGGACCAAACTACGAGCAGTACTTC. Based on the CDR3 plus reference TRBV7-2 and TRBJ2-7, the full variable domain is GAGVSQSPSNKVTEKGKDVELRCDPISGHTALYWYRQSLGQGLEFLIYFQGNSAPDKSGLPSDRFSAERTGGSVSTLTIQRTQQEDSAVYLCASSLLVGPNYEQYFGPGTRLTVT.

The V and J genes are TRBV11-2 and TRBJ2-6; 12 positions match TRBD2. V gave up 3 bases and J gave up 15 bases; unmatched junction bases: 9. This CDR3 comprises 15 residues. Per the germline V gene, CDR1 is SGHAT and CDR2 is FQNNGV. CDR3: CASSLGTSGPRYLTF. CDR3 bases: TGTGCCAGCAGCTTGGGGACTAGCGGGCCCCGATACCTGACTTTC.

V is TRBV7-9 and J is TRBJ1-1; a weak D match, TRBD1 (5 bases). The CDR3 is made up of 16 amino acids. Germline values: CDR1 SEHNR, CDR2 FQNEAQ (reference sequence). Trimming pared 6 bases from V and 1 base from J, leaving 18 bases between. CDR3 in amino acids: CASSPGRTAWNTEAFF. CDR3 DNA sequence: TGTGCCAGCAGTCCGGGACGAACTGCCTGGAACACTGAAGCTTTCTTT.

This rearrangement joins TRBV19 to TRBJ1-2; TRBD1 agrees at 7 bases. The J segment lost 4 bases and the V segment lost 9 bases, leaving 8 bases of the junction unmatched. The CDR3 is 13 residues long. Germline CDR1 is LNHDA and CDR2 is SQIVND (reference sequence). The CDR3 DNA reads as TGTGCCAGCAAAAACAGGGGCCGCTATGGCTACACCTTC. Protein: CASKNRGRYGYTF.

The J gene is TRBJ1-1, the V gene TRBV28, with 8 bases lining up with TRBD1. The junction had 4 bases not matched to a gene; V was cut back by 3 bases and J by 4 bases. Germline V gene data show CDR1 as MDHEN and CDR2 as SYDVKM. This CDR3 spans 14 amino acids. The CDR3 DNA follows: TGTGCCAGCAGTTTTGGACAGGGTGGCACTGAAGCTTTCTTT. It translates to CASSFGQGGTEAFF.

The chain has TRBV5-5 and TRBJ2-5, with a tentative D call TRBD2 (5 bases). Trimming took 5 bases from V and 4 from J, leaving 12 bases between them. CDR3 length equals 13 residues. Germline V gives CDR1 SGHKS, CDR2 YYEKEE (reference sequence). CDR3 sequence (DNA): TGTGCCAGCAGTCCGCGGGTACGAGAGACCCAGTACTTC. Translating it yields CASSPRVRETQYF.

The chain couples TRBV30 to TRBJ2-7; D gene unclear. The V end lost 1 base, the J end lost 4 bases, and 5 bases lay between the germline ends. Germline CDR1 is GTSNPN and CDR2 is SVGIG (reference sequence). The CDR3 covers 11 residues. CDR3 sequence (DNA): TGTGCCTGGAGTGGCCGGTACGAGCAGTACTTC. As protein: CAWSGRYEQYF.

This clone has just one count. This rearrangement joins TRBV7-6 to TRBJ1-2; maybe TRBD1 (6 bases). The CDR3 spans 13 residues. Germline lookup yields CDR1 SGHVS and CDR2 FNYEAQ. The V gene lost 5 bases and the J gene lost 5 bases, with 12 bases spanning the gap. The CDR3 DNA reads TGTGCCAGCAGCATCAACAGGGATTATGGCTACACCTTC. Its protein is CASSINRDYGYTF.

This clone has only one observation. The V gene is TRBV15, the J gene TRBJ1-1; D is unclear. The CDR3 spans 13 residues. V was shortened by 4 bases and J by 1 base, with 7 bases between the two germline ends. CDR1 is LNHNV and CDR2 is YYDKDF in the germline V gene (reference sequence). In nucleotides, the CDR3 is TGTGCCACCAGCATTCGGCCGAACACTGAAGCTTTCTTT. The encoded protein is CATSIRPNTEAFF. Based on the CDR3 plus reference TRBV15 and TRBJ1-1, the full variable domain is DAMVIQNPRYQVTQFGKPVTLSCSQTLNHNVMYWYQQKSSQAPKLLFHYYDKDFNNEADTPDNFQSRRPNTSFCFLDIRSPGLGDTAMYLCATSIRPNTEAFFGQGTRLTVV.

The chain couples TRBV28 to TRBJ1-4, with D tentatively TRBD1 (6 bases). Germline V gene sequence: CDR1 MDHEN, CDR2 SYDVKM. The CDR3 consists of 12 residues. The V and J ends lost 5 bases and 14 bases respectively, with 15 bases between them. The CDR3 sequence: CASSPGDIWLFF. CDR3 bases: TGTGCCAGCAGTCCCGGGGACATTTGGCTGTTTTTT.

The rearrangement joins TRBV28 to TRBJ1-1; TRBD1 matches 11 bases. J was trimmed by 4 bases and V by 3 bases; bases with no gene match: 4. The CDR3 totals 15 residues. Germline-derived CDR1 and CDR2 are MDHEN and SYDVKM. CDR3 bases: TGTGCCAGCAGTTTGTCGGGACAGGGGGGCACTGAAGCTTTCTTT. Amino acid sequence: CASSLSGQGGTEAFF. Drawing the rest from reference TRBV28 and TRBJ1-1, the complete variable domain is DVKVTQSSRYLVKRTGEKVFLECVQDMDHENMFWYRQDPGLGLRLIYFSYDVKMKEKGDIPEGYSVSREKKERFSLILESASTNQTSMYLCASSLSGQGGTEAFFGQGTRLTVV.

The chain combines TRBV30 with TRBJ2-1, with D unclear. Germline-derived CDR1 and CDR2 are GTSNPN and SVGIG (reference sequence). CDR3 size: 13 residues. V was trimmed by 0 bases and J by 5 bases, leaving 8 bases between them. CDR3 region: CAWSVLRNNEQFF. The CDR3 bases are TGTGCCTGGAGTGTACTCCGGAACAATGAGCAGTTCTTC.

The chain recombines TRBV19 with TRBJ1-5; no definite D call. CDR1 is LNHDA and CDR2 is SQIVND in the germline V gene (reference sequence). Between the trimmed V and J ends, which lost 5 bases and 3 bases, there was a span of 8 bases. The CDR3 runs 13 residues. The CDR3 protein is CASSPHINQPQHF. The CDR3 nucleotides read TGTGCCAGTAGTCCTCACATCAATCAGCCCCAGCATTTT.

The gene calls are TRBV5-1 and TRBJ2-2; TRBD2 might be the D (6 bases). This CDR3 is 15 amino acids long. Germline V lookup: CDR1 SGHRS, CDR2 YFSETQ. The V and J ends lost 0 bases and 4 bases respectively, with 10 bases between them. The CDR3 nucleotides are TGCGCCAGCAGCTTGGGGGGACTTCCCACCGGGGAGCTGTTTTTT. It is translated as CASSLGGLPTGELFF.

The J gene is TRBJ2-7, the V gene TRBV5-6, with 13 bases aligning to TRBD2. The junction had 8 bases not matched to a gene; V was cut back by 4 bases and J by 7 bases. The germline V gene encodes CDR1 SGHDT and CDR2 YYEEEE. This CDR3 comprises 15 residues. The CDR3 is CASSLPGLAGREQYF. The CDR3 DNA reads as TGTGCCAGCAGCCTGCCGGGACTAGCGGGAAGGGAGCAGTACTTC.

This chain connects TRBV6-5 to TRBJ1-1, with 8 bases aligning to TRBD1. CDR1 and CDR2 (germline): MNHEY, SVGAGI. Trimming at V came to 5 bases and at J to 4 bases, leaving 6 bases not matched to a gene. This CDR3 has 14 residues. CDR3 in DNA: TGTGCCAGCAGTCCCAGGGGGCAAAGCACTGAAGCTTTCTTT. Protein: CASSPRGQSTEAFF.